This T cell receptor beta chain is drawn from a study of T cell clonotyping in hematopoietic cell transplantation. Study results and caveats: Without cell sorting, CD4 versus CD8 contributions remain unresolved. Broader posttransplant TCR repertoire diversity was predicted by graft donor and pretransplant recipient Inverse Simpson Index values.

As for this clone: Its antigen remains unidentified.

Time point denoted: recipient sample about 28 days before transplant, after cytoreduction. Using immunoSEQ multiplex PCR, the repertoire was profiled, and TCRdb retains in-frame clones only, with some absent. The table records about 28,000 clones, less than 85% of them present only once. Germline assignment: CDR1 SGHAT and CDR2 FQDESV (reference sequence). The CDR3 totals 16 residues. V lost 6 bases to trimming and J lost 4 bases, with 19 bases between them. This chain connects TRBV11-1 to TRBJ2-1, with D possibly matching TRBD1 (6 bases). This material consisted of peripheral blood mononuclear cells, taken before stem cell transplant. The TCR comes from a man in his forties or fifties with acute myeloid leukemia. Some clones in this sample may be carry-over from other donors' samples. The CDR3 loop reads CASSSPTPDRYNEQFF. The CDR3 region has the DNA TGTGCCAGCAGTTCCCCCACCCCGGACAGATACAATGAGCAGTTCTTC.